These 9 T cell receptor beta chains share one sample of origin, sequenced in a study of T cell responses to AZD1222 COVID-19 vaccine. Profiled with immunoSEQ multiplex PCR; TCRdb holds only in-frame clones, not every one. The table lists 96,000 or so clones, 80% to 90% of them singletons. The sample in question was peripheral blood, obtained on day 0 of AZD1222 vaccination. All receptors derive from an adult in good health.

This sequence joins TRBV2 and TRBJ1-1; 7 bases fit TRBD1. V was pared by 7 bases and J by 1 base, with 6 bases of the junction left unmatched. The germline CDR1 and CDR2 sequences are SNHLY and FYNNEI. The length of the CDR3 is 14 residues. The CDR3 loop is CASKMTGSNTEAFF. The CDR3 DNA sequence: TGTGCCAGCAAGATGACAGGGTCGAACACTGAAGCTTTCTTT.

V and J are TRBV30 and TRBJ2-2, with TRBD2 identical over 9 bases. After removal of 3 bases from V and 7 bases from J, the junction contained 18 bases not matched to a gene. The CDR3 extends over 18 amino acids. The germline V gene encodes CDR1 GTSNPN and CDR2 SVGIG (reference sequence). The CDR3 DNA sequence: TGTGCCTGGAGACCTCGCGGGGGGGTGGTTGTCTTCGACGGGGAGCTGTTTTTT. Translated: CAWRPRGGVVVFDGELFF.

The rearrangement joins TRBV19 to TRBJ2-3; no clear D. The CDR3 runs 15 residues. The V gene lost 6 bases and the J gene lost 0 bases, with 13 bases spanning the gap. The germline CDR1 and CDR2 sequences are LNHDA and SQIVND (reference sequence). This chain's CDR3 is CASSQTAASTDTQYF. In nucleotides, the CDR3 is TGTGCCAGTAGCCAGACTGCAGCTAGCACAGATACGCAGTATTTT.

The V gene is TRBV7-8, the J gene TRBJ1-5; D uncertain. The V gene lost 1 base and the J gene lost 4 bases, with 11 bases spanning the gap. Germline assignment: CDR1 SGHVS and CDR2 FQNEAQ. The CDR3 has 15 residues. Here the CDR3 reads CASSLGRGANQPQHF. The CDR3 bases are TGTGCCAGCAGCTTAGGTCGGGGAGCGAATCAGCCCCAGCATTTT.

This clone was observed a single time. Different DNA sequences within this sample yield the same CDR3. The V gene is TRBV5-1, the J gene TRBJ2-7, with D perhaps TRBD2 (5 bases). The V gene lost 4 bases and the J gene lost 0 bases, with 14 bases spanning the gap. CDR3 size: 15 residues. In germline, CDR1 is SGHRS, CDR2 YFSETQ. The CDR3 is CASSPTGGSSYEQYF. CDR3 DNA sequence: TGCGCCAGCAGCCCGACTGGTGGGAGCTCCTACGAGCAGTACTTC.

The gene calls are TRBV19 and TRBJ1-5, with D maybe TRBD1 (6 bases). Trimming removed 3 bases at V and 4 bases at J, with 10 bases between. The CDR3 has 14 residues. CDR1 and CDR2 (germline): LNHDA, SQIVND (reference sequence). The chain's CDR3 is CASSMGAGNQPQHF. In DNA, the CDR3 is TGTGCCAGTAGTATGGGGGCAGGGAATCAGCCCCAGCATTTT. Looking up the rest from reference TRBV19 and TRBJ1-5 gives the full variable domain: DGGITQSPKYLFRKEGQNVTLSCEQNLNHDAMYWYRQDPGQGLRLIYYSQIVNDFQKGDIAEGYSVSREKKESFPLTVTSAQKNPTAFYLCASSMGAGNQPQHFGDGTRLSIL.

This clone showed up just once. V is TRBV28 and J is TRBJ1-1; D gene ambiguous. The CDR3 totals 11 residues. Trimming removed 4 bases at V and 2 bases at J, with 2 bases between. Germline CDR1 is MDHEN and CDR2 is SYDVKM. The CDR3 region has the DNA TGTGCCAGCAGTTCCAACACTGAAGCTTTCTTT. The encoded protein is CASSSNTEAFF.

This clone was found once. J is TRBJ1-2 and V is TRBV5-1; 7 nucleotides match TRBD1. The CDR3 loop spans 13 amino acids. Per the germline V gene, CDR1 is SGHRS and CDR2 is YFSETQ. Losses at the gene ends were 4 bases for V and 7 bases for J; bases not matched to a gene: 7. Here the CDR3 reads CASSSTGEGGYTF. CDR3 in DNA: TGCGCCAGCAGCAGCACAGGGGAGGGTGGCTACACCTTC.

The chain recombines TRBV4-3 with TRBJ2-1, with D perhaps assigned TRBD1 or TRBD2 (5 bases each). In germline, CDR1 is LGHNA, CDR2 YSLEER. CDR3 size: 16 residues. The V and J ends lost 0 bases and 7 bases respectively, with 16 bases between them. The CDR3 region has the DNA TGCGCCAGCAGCCAAGATTTTAGGGCCGAGGGGAATGAGCAGTTCTTC. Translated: CASSQDFRAEGNEQFF.